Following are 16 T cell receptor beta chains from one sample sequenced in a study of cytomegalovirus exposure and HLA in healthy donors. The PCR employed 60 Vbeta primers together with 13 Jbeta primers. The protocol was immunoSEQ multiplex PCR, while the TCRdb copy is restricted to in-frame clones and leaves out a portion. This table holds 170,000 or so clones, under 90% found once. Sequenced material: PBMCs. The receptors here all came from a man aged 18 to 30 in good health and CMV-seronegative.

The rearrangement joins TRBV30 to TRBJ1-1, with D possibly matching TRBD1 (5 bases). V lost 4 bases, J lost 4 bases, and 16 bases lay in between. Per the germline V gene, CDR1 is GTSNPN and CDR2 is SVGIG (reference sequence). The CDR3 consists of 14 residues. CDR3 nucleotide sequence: TGTGCCTGGATAGTCCGAGGAGGGGTCACTGAAGCTTTCTTT. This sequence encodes CAWIVRGGVTEAFF.

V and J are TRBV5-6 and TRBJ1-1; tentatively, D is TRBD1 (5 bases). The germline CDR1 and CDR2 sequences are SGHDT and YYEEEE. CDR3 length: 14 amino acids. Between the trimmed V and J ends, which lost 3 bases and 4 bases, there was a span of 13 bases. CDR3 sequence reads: CASSWKYRFTEAFF. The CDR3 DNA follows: TGTGCCAGCAGCTGGAAGTACAGGTTCACTGAAGCTTTCTTT.

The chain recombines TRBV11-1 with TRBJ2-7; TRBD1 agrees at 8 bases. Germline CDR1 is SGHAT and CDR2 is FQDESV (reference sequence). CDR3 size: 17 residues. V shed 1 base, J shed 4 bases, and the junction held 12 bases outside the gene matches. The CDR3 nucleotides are TGTGCCAGCAGCTTAGATTCCGCGACGGGACAGGTTTACGAGCAGTACTTC. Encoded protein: CASSLDSATGQVYEQYF.

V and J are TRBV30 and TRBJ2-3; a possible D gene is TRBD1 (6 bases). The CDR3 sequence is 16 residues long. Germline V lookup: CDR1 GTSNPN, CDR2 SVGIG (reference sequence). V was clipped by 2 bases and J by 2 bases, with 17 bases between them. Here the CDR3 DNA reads TGTGCCTGGAGTCCCCGACAGGCGCAAACCACAGATACGCAGTATTTT. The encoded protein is CAWSPRQAQTTDTQYF.

Here the CDR3 reads CASGGQSYNSPLHF. CDR3 nucleotides: TGTGCCAGCGGGGGACAGTCTTATAATTCACCCCTCCACTTT. The rearrangement joins TRBV2 to TRBJ1-6, with 7 bases matching TRBD1. Germline V CDR1 and CDR2: SNHLY, FYNNEI. Trimming took 8 bases from V and 4 from J; bases not matched to a gene: 5. The length of the CDR3 is 14 residues.

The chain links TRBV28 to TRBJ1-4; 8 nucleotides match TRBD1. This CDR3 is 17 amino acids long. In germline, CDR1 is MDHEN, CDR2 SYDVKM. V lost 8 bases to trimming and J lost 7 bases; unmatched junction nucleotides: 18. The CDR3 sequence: CASGSISQGASGEKLFF. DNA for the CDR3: TGTGCCAGCGGATCTATATCCCAGGGGGCATCGGGTGAAAAACTGTTTTTT.

CDR3 protein: CASSAGSNQPQHF. CDR3 coding DNA: TGTGCCAGCAGTGCAGGTAGCAATCAGCCCCAGCATTTT. The chain has TRBV6-1 and TRBJ1-5; D uncertain. The germline V gene encodes CDR1 MNHNS and CDR2 SASEGT. This CDR3 is 13 amino acids long. The V end lost 4 bases, the J end lost 0 bases, and 4 bases lay between the germline ends.

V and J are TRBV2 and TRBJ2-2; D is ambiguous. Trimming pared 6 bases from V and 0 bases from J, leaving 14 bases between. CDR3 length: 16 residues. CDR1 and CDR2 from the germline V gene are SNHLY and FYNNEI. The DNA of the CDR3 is TGTGCCAGCAGGCCCAGGCAACGATCGAACACCGGGGAGCTGTTTTTT. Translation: CASRPRQRSNTGELFF.

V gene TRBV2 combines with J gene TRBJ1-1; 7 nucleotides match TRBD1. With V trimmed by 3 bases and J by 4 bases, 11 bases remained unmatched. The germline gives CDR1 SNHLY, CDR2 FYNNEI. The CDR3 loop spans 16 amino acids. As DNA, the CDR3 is TGTGCCAGCAGTGATTCTGAAGGGGGCCCGGGCACTGAAGCTTTCTTT. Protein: CASSDSEGGPGTEAFF.

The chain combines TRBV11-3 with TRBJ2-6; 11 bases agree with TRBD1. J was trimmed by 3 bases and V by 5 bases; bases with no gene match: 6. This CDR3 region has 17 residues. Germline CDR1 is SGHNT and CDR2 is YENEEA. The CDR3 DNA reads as TGTGCCAGCAGCCCCGGACAGGGGGCGATTGGGGCCAACGTCCTGACTTTC. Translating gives CASSPGQGAIGANVLTF.

The chain's CDR3 is CASSAVAGGLYEQYF. The CDR3 coding sequence is TGTGCCAGCAGCGCGGTAGCGGGGGGGCTCTACGAGCAGTACTTC. The rearrangement uses TRBV11-2 and TRBJ2-7, with 11 bases aligning to TRBD2. CDR3 length: 15 amino acids. Germline V lookup: CDR1 SGHAT, CDR2 FQNNGV. Germline trimming cut 5 bases from V and 3 bases from J; bases unmatched to any gene: 6. Supplemented by reference TRBV11-2 and TRBJ2-7, the full variable domain reads EAGVAQSPRYKIIEKRQSVAFWCNPISGHATLYWYQQILGQGPKLLIQFQNNGVVDDSQLPKDRFSAERLKGVDSTLKIQPAKLEDSAVYLCASSAVAGGLYEQYFGPGTRLTVT.

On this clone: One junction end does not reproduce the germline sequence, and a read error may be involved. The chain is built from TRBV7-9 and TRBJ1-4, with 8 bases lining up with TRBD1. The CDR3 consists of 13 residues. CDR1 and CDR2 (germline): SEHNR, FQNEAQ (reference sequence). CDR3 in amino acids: CASSGVPKQGVAF. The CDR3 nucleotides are TGTGCCAGCAGCGGAGTCCCGAAACAGGGGGTCGCCTTT.

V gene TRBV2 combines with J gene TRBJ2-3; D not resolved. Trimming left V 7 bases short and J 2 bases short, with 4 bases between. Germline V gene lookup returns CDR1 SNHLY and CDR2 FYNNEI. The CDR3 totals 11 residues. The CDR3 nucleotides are TGTGCCAGCATCTCCACAGATACGCAGTATTTT. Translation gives CASISTDTQYF.

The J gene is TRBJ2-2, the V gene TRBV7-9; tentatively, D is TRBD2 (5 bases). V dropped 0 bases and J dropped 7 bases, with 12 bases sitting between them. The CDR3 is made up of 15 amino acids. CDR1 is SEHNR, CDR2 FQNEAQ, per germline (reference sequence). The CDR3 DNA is TGTGCCAGCAGCTTAGCCCCGTTACGGGGCGGGGAGCTGTTTTTT. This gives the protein CASSLAPLRGGELFF.

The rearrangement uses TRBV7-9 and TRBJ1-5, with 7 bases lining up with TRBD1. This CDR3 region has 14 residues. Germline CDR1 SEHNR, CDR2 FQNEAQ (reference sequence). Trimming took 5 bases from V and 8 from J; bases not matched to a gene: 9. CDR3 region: CASSPGQIGEPQHF. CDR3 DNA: TGTGCCAGCAGCCCGGGACAGATTGGGGAGCCCCAGCATTTT.

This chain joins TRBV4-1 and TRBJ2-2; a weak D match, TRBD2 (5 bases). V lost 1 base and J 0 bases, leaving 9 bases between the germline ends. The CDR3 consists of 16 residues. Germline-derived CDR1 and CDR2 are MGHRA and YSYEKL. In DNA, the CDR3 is TGCGCCAGCAGCCAAGGTAGCGCCCCGAACACCGGGGAGCTGTTTTTT. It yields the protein CASSQGSAPNTGELFF.